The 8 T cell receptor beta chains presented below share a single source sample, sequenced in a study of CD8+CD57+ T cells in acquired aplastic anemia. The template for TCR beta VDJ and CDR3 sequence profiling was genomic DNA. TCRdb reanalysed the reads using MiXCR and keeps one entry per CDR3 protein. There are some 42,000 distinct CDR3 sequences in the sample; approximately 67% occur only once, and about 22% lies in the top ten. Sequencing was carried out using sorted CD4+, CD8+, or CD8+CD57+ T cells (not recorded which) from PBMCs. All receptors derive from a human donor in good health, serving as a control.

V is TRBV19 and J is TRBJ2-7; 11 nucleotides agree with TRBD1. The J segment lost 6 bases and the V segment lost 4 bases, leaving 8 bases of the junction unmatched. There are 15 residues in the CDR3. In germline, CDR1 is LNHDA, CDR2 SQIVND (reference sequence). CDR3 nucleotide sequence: TGTGCCAGTAGTACCTCCGGGACAGGGGGTAGCGAGCAGTACTTC. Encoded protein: CASSTSGTGGSEQYF.

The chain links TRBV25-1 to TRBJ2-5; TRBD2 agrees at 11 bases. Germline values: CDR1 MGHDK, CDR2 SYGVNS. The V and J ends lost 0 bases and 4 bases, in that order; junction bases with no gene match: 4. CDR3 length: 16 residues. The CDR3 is CASSEYSGRAGETQYF. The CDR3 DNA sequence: TGTGCCAGCAGTGAATATAGCGGGAGGGCCGGAGAGACCCAGTACTTC.

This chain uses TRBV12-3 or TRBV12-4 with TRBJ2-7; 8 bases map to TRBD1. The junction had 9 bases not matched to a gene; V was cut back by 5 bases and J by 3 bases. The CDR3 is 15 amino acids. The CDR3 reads CASSLGQGGGYEQYF. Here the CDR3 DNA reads TGTGCCAGCAGTCTTGGACAGGGTGGGGGCTACGAGCAGTACTTC.

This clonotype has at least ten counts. The CDR3 region has the DNA TGTGCCAGCAGCCAAACCGGGACAGCCTATAATGAAAAACTGTTTTTT. Its protein product is CASSQTGTAYNEKLFF. The chain couples TRBV14 to TRBJ1-4; TRBD1 aligns across 7 bases. Losses at the gene ends were 2 bases for V and 4 bases for J; bases not matched to a gene: 7. From germline, CDR1 is SGHDN and CDR2 FVKESK. This CDR3 contains 16 residues.

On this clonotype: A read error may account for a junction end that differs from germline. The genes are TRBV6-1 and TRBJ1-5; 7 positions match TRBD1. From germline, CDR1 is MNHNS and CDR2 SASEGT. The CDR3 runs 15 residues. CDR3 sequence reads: CAGSRHGQANQPQHF. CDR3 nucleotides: TGTGCCGGCAGCCGCCACGGACAGGCTAATCAGCCCCAGCATTTT.

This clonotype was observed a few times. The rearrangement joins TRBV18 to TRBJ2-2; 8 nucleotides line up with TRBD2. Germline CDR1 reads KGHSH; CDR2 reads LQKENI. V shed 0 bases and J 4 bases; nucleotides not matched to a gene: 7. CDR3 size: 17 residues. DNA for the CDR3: TGTGCCAGCTCACCACCGAGAACGGGGGGGCTCACCGGGGAGCTGTTTTTT. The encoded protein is CASSPPRTGGLTGELFF.

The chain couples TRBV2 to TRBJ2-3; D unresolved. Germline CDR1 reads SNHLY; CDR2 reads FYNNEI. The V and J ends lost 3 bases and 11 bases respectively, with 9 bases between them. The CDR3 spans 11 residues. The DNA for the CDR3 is TGTGCCAGCAGTGAGACAATTGTGCAGTATTTT. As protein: CASSETIVQYF.

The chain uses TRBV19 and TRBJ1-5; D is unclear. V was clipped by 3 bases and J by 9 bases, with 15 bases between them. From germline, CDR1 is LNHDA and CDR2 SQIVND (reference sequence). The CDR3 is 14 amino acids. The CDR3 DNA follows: TGTGCCAGTAGTATCGTGAGCCAGACGTCGCCCCAGCATTTT. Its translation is CASSIVSQTSPQHF.